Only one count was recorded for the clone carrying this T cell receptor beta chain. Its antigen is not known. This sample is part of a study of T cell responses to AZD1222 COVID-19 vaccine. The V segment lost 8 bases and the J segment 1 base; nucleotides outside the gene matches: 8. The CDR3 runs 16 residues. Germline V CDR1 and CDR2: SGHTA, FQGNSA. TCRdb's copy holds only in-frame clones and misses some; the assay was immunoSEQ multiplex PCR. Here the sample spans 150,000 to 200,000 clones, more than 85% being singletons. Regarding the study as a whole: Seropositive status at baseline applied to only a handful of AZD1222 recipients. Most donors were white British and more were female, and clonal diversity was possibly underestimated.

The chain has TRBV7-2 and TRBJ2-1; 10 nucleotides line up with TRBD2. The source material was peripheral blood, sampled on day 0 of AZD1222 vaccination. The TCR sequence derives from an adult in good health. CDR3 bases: TGTGCCAGCCAACAGCGGGGGGGCCAATCCTACAATGAGCAGTTCTTC. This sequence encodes CASQQRGGQSYNEQFF.